The entry below gives a single T cell receptor beta chain sequence along with its context. What it binds is unknown. A much larger clone lies one base from this, so it may be a read error. This CDR3 fails to terminate in the conserved phenylalanine or tryptophan, so it likely reflects a read error. Arm-PCR of CDR3 regions with iRepertoire HTBI primers generated TCR beta libraries. TCRdb reanalysed the multiplex PCR reads using MiXCR and keeps one entry per CDR3 protein. This sample has around 250,000 distinct CDR3 sequences; just over 20% occur once, and the top ten carry more than 11%. The sample originates from a study of regulatory T cells in long-lasting Graves disease. The germline gives CDR1 SGHRS, CDR2 YFSETQ. Trimming stripped 4 bases from V and 5 bases from J, with 10 bases between. CDR3 length: 14 residues. The time point: newly diagnosed GD, antithyroid drugs for less than 3 months. Extracted RNA from PBMCs served as the source of the TCR library. Each patient gave around 9.7 milliliters of EDTA-anticoagulated peripheral blood.

Study findings and constraints: Persistent patients shared some 2,900 public clonotypes among themselves. Newly diagnosed patients shared fewer, at some 900.

This TCR was sampled from a female donor with Graves disease. This specimen consisted of peripheral blood mononuclear cells (PBMCs), obtained at new diagnosis, from a patient treated with antithyroid drugs. The V call is TRBV5-1, the J call TRBJ1-6; D unresolved. CDR3 in amino acids: CASSRGLNNSPLHS. CDR3 coding DNA: TGCGCCAGCAGCCGCGGACTGAATAATTCACCCCTCCACTCT.